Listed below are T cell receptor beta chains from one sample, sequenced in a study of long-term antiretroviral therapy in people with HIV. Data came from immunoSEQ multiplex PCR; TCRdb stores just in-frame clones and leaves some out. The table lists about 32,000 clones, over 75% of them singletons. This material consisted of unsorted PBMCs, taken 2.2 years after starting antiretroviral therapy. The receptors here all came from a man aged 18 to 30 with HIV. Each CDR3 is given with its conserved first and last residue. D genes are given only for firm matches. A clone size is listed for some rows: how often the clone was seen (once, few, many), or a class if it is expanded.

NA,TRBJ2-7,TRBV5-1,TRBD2,CASTLAGGDYEQYF,TGCGCCAGCACCTTAGCGGGAGGGGATTACGAGCAGTACTTC
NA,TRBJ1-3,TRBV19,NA,CASSLTIGTGNTIYF,TGTGCCAGTAGTCTCACGATCGGCACAGGAAACACCATATATTTT
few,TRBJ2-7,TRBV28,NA,CASSSPTGSYEQYF,TGTGCCAGCAGTTCGCCGACAGGCTCCTACGAGCAGTACTTC
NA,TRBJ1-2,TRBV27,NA,CASSFATEGHGYTF,TGTGCCAGCAGTTTTGCAACGGAGGGGCATGGCTACACCTTC
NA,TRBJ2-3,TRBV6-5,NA,CASRPLGPDTQYF,TGTGCCAGCAGGCCCCTAGGACCAGATACGCAGTATTTT
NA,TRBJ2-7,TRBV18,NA,CASSPQGLPYEQYF,TGTGCCAGCTCACCACAGGGGCTCCCCTACGAGCAGTACTTC
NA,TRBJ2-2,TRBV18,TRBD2,CASSPPASGSSRELFF,TGTGCCAGCTCACCACCGGCTAGCGGGAGTTCGCGGGAGCTGTTTTTT
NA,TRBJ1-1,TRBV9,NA,CASSGRQAGTEAFF,TGTGCCAGCAGCGGGAGACAGGCGGGGACTGAAGCTTTCTTT
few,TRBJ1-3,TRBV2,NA,CASSEVFGARTIYF,TGTGCCAGCAGTGAAGTATTTGGGGCCAGGACCATATATTTT
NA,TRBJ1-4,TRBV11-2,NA,CASSSSRLPTNEKLFF,TGTGCCAGCAGCTCATCCCGGCTGCCAACTAATGAAAAACTGTTTTTT
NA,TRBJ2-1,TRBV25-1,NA,CASGAGAEEQFF,TGTGCCAGCGGCGCGGGGGCCGAGGAGCAGTTCTTC
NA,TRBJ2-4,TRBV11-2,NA,CASSSAGWVQYF,TGTGCCAGCAGCTCAGCAGGATGGGTTCAGTACTTC
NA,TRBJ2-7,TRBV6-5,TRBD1,CASSYAGQGDEQYF,TGTGCCAGCAGTTACGCAGGACAGGGCGACGAGCAGTACTTC
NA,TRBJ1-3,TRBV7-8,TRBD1,CASSLTGQDSGNTIYF,TGTGCCAGCAGCTTAACAGGACAGGACTCTGGAAACACCATATATTTT
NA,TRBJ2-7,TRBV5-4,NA,CASSIATDPSYEQYF,TGTGCCAGCAGTATCGCTACGGACCCTTCCTACGAGCAGTACTTC
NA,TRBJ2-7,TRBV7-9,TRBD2,CASSWGGGGYEQYF,TGTGCCAGCAGCTGGGGGGGAGGAGGATACGAGCAGTACTTC
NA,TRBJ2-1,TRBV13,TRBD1,CASSFDRVSNEQFF,TGTGCCAGCAGCTTCGACAGGGTTAGTAATGAGCAGTTCTTC
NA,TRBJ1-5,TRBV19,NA,CASSAGTQHF,TGTGCCAGTTCCGCCGGGACCCAACATTTT
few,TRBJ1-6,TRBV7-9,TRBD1,CASSPGDRENSPLHF,TGTGCCAGCAGCCCGGGGGACAGGGAGAATTCACCCCTCCACTTT
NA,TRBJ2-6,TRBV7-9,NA,CASSSGDPQSSGANVLTF,TGTGCCAGCAGCTCCGGGGATCCCCAGAGCTCTGGGGCCAACGTCCTGACTTTC
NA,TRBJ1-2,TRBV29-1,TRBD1,CSVDKQGDGYGYTF,TGCAGCGTTGATAAGCAGGGGGACGGCTATGGCTACACCTTC
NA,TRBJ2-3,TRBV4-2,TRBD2,CASSHTRTSGRPATDTQYF,TGTGCCAGCAGCCATACCAGGACTAGCGGGAGGCCCGCCACAGATACGCAGTATTTT
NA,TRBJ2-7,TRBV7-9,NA,CASSFLSGTHEQYF,TGTGCCAGCAGCTTCTTGTCCGGGACGCACGAGCAGTACTTC
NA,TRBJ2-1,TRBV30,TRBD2,CAWRELLAGGIYNEQFF,TGTGCCTGGAGGGAGTTACTAGCGGGAGGGATCTACAATGAGCAGTTCTTC
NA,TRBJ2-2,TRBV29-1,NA,CSVERQNTGELFF,TGCAGCGTTGAAAGGCAGAACACCGGGGAGCTGTTTTTT
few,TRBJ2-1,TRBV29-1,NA,CSAGAGAREQFF,TGCAGCGCTGGGGCCGGGGCCAGGGAGCAGTTCTTC
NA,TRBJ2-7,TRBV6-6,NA,CASIHQNSYEQYF,TGTGCCAGCATTCATCAGAACAGTTACGAGCAGTACTTC
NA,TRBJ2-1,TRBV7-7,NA,CASSVYEGYNEQFF,TGTGCTAGCAGCGTCTACGAGGGGTACAATGAGCAGTTCTTC
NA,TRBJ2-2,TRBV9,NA,CASSPPGYGELFF,TGTGCCAGCAGCCCCCCCGGTTACGGGGAGCTGTTTTTT
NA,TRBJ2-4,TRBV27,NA,CASSLNGAKNIQYF,TGTGCCAGCAGTTTAAATGGAGCCAAAAACATTCAGTACTTC
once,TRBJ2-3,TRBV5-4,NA,CASSFSGYRADTQYF,TGTGCCAGCAGCTTCTCGGGGTATCGCGCAGATACGCAGTATTTT
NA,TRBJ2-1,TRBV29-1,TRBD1,CSVAPGQGGNEQFF,TGCAGCGTCGCACCGGGACAGGGAGGCAATGAGCAGTTCTTC
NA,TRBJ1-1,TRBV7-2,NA,CASSLSRNTEAFF,TGTGCCAGCAGCTTATCCAGGAACACTGAAGCTTTCTTT
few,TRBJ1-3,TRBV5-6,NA,CASTYGRNGNTIYF,TGTGCCAGCACCTACGGGCGGAATGGAAACACCATATATTTT
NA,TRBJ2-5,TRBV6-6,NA,CATKATGLEETQYF,TGTGCCACCAAGGCAACAGGGTTAGAAGAGACCCAGTACTTC
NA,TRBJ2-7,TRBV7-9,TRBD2,CASSAGLAAETSYEQYF,TGTGCCAGCAGCGCGGGACTAGCGGCCGAAACCTCCTACGAGCAGTACTTC
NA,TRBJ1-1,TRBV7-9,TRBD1,CASSRDRNTEAFF,TGTGCCAGCAGTCGGGACAGGAACACTGAAGCTTTCTTT
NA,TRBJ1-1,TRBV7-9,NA,CASSPEDTEAFF,TGTGCCAGCAGCCCGGAGGACACTGAAGCTTTCTTT
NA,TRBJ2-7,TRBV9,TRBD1,CASSERDRGRSEQYF,TGTGCCAGCAGCGAGCGGGACAGGGGGAGAAGCGAGCAGTACTTC
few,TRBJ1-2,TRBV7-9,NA,CASRTRGGDGYTF,TGTGCCAGCAGGACCCGCGGGGGGGATGGCTACACCTTC
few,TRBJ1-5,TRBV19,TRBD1,CASSIKTGRPQHF,TGTGCCAGTAGTATCAAGACAGGGCGGCCCCAGCATTTT
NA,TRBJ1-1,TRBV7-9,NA,CASSLDRRGTEAFF,TGTGCCAGCAGCTTAGACAGGCGAGGGACTGAAGCTTTCTTT
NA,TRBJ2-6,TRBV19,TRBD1,CASSIGTGVRAGANVLTF,TGTGCCAGTAGTATAGGGACAGGGGTTAGGGCTGGGGCCAACGTCCTGACTTTC
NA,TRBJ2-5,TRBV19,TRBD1,CASRSDRGQETQYF,TGTGCCAGTAGGTCGGACAGGGGACAAGAGACCCAGTACTTC
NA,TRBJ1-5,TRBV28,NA,CASRTETGNQPQHF,TGTGCCAGCAGAACCGAGACAGGCAATCAGCCCCAGCATTTT
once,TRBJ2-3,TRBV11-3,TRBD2,CASSLAATSGRTTDTQYF,TGTGCCAGCAGCTTAGCCGCGACTAGCGGGAGAACCACAGATACGCAGTATTTT
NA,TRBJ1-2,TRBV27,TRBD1,CASSTNRDRGLRYTF,TGTGCCAGCTCTACAAACCGGGACAGGGGGTTACGCTACACCTTC
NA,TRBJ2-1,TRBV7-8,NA,CASSLALWGGRGNEQFF,TGTGCCAGCAGCTTAGCCCTCTGGGGGGGGCGAGGAAATGAGCAGTTCTTC
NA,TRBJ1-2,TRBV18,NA,CASSPDKNYGYTF,TGTGCCAGCTCACCGGACAAAAACTATGGCTACACCTTC
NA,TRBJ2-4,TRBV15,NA,CATSREADQNIQYF,TGTGCCACCAGCAGAGAGGCGGATCAAAACATTCAGTACTTC
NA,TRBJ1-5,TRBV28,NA,CASSSASSNQPQHF,TGTGCCAGCAGTTCCGCCAGCTCCAATCAGCCCCAGCATTTT
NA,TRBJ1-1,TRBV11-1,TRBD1,CASSQQGFPKNTEAFF,TGTGCCAGCAGCCAACAGGGGTTCCCAAAGAACACTGAAGCTTTCTTT